This T cell receptor beta chain was documented in a study of shared clonotypes between healthy human individuals. Genomic DNA belonging to each subset was distributed in equal measure over several immunoSEQ plates. Using immunoSEQ multiplex PCR, the repertoire was profiled, and TCRdb retains in-frame clones only, with some absent. The sample shows about 460,000 clones, approximately 71% of them seen only once. Germline values: CDR1 SQVTM, CDR2 ANQGSEA. With 5 bases removed from V and 4 bases from J, the gap between germline ends came to 34 bases. The CDR3 has 20 residues. Sequences were obtained from PBMCs. The V call is TRBV29-1, the J call TRBJ2-3; a weak D match, TRBD2 (6 bases). The source is a woman aged 40-49 years in good health. Some clones in this sample may be carry-over from other donors' samples. CDR3 bases: TGCAGCGTTTTTTCCGGAGGGTCGGGGAATTGGCGGGGACCCCCAGATACGCAGTATTTT. This sequence encodes CSVFSGGSGNWRGPPDTQYF.